What follows is one T cell receptor beta chain and its context. This clonotype was found many times. The antigen this receptor binds is unknown. No base quality information exists; no much larger clone differs at one position. These data are taken from a study of CD8 T cells in ankylosing spondylitis (dated 2017 in TCRdb). As for the study more broadly: To find TCR variants linked to disease, the study profiled T cell receptor beta repertoires in ankylosing spondylitis patients and healthy donors. The full study cohort was made up of under 30 ankylosing spondylitis patients and about a hundred healthy donors. Samples of peripheral blood were taken, and for ankylosing spondylitis patients, synovial fluid was collected as well.

Study-level results and caveats: According to the report, matched synovial fluid samples from ankylosing spondylitis patients were significantly enriched for the disease-linked clones. A CD8+ phenotype was shown by the disease-linked clones, which were found at relatively low frequencies in peripheral blood. A TCR beta motif of about 8 highly homologous amino acid variants appeared characteristic of blood from ankylosing spondylitis patients. Some of the motif variants had been reported before in the synovial fluid and blood of reactive arthritis patients, a finding that suggests common disease-initiation mechanisms.

At the junction V is shortened by 2 bases and J by 9 bases; bases outside the gene matches: 10. The CDR3 runs 16 residues from the cysteine to the phenylalanine. The only DNA kept is the CDR3, 48 bases in frame from the first base. Via the germline V gene (reference sequence), CDR1 is SGHKS and CDR2 YYEKEE. Sequencing used an Illumina HiSeq 2500. TCR beta libraries were prepared by quantitative 5'-RACE with molecular barcodes. As for how the authors treated the data: Disease-linked TCR variants were identified with a new computational method built on a probabilistic model of VDJ rearrangement. TCRdb reworked the public reads: Q25 trimming with fastp, MiXCR clone assembly, productive beta chains retained. Each entry merges the rows of one CDR3 protein and shows their most common DNA and genes. These V and J calls originate from TCRdb's pipeline instead of the authors' own analysis. In all, the sample holds roughly 240,000 distinct CDR3 sequences, and 8% to 10% of those were seen once. Around 4.4% of the sample is in the top ten clones.

The chain joins TRBV5-5 to TRBJ1-6; TRBD1 aligns with 8 central bases. The specimen was blood, either unsorted or a sorted T cell fraction (not recorded which). This clonotype was sampled from a female donor with ankylosing spondylitis or in good health (not recorded which). The DNA reads as follows: TGTGCCAGCAGCTTCGCTCAGGACAGGGCCGGTTCACCCCTCCACTTT. Translated, this is CASSFAQDRAGSPLHF. The reference TRBV5-5 and TRBJ1-6 proteins fill in what lies around the CDR3, so the full variable domain reads DAGVTQSPTHLIKTRGQQVTLRCSPISGHKSVSWYQQVLGQGPQFIFQYYEKEERGRGNFPDRFSARQFPNYSSELNVNALLLGDSALYLCASSFAQDRAGSPLHFGNGTRLTVT.